Here is one TCR beta chain with its context. Its antigen remains unidentified. This sample is part of a study of T cells in Graves' hyperthyroidism and ophthalmopathy. Study-wide points: Most thyroid-expanded clonotypes above 0.001 were also found in blood. A 13 V-J signature model discriminated ophthalmopathy versus stable hyperthyroidism.

TCR beta CDR3 regions were amplified from RNA transcripts. Carried out on the TCR CDR3, a first-round RT-PCR used the HTBI primer set. TCRdb fed the multiplex PCR reads into MiXCR, producing one record per CDR3 protein. Here the sample spans roughly 510,000 distinct CDR3 sequences, 46% being singletons. The sample consisted of peripheral blood or thyroid tissue (not recorded which). The sequence derives from an adult woman with Graves' disease, either hyperthyroidism or ophthalmopathy (not recorded which).

DNA for the CDR3: TGTGCCAGCAGTTTAGGGCGGTTGCTGGGTAGCGGGGAGCTGTTTTTT. Translation: CASSLGRLLGSGELFF. This chain uses TRBV28 with TRBJ2-2; D is uncertain. Between the trimmed V and J ends, which lost 2 bases and 7 bases, there was a span of 17 bases. CDR1 and CDR2 from the germline V gene are MDHEN and SYDVKM. This CDR3 has 16 residues.